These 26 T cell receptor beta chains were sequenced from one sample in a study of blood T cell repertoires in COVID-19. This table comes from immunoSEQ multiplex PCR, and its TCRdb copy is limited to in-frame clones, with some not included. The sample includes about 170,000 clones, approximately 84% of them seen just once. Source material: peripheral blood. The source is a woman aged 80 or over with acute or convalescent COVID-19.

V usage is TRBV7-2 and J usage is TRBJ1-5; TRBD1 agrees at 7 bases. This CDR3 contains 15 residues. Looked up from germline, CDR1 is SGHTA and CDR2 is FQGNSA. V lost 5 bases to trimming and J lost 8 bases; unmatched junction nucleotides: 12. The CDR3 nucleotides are TGTGCCAGCAGCCCCCGAGGGAGAGACAGGGAGCCCCAGCATTTT. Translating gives CASSPRGRDREPQHF.

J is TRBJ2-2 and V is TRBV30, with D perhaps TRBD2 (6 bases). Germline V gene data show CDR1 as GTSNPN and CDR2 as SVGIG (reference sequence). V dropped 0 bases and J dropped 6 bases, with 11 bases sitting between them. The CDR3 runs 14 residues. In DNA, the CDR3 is TGTGCCTGGAGTGTGGTCGCTAGCGCCGGGGAGCTGTTTTTT. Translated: CAWSVVASAGELFF.

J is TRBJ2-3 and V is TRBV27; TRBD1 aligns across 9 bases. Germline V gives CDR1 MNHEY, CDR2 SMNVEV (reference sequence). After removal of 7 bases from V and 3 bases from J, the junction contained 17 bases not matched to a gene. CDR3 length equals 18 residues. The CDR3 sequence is CASTNSARQGGRTDTQYF. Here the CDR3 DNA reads TGTGCCAGCACAAACTCAGCCCGACAGGGGGGAAGGACAGATACGCAGTATTTT.

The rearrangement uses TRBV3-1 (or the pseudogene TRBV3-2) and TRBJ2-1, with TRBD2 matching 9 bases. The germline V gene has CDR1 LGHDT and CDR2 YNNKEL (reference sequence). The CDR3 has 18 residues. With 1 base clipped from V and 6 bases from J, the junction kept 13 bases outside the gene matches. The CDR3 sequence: CASSQVFGGLAGTNEQFF. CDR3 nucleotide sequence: TGTGCCAGCAGCCAAGTCTTCGGAGGGCTAGCGGGGACCAATGAGCAGTTCTTC.

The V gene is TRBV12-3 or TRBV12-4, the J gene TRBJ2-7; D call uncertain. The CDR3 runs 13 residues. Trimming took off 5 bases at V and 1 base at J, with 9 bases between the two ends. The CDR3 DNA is TGTGCCAGCAGTCCCCCATTTTCCTACGAGCAGTACTTC. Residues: CASSPPFSYEQYF.

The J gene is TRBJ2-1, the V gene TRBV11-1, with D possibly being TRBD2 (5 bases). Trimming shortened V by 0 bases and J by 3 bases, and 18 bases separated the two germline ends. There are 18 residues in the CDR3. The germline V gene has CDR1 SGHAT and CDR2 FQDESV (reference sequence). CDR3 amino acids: CASSLAGEGRAFYNEQFF. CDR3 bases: TGTGCCAGCAGCTTAGCGGGAGAAGGTCGGGCGTTCTACAATGAGCAGTTCTTC.

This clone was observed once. The CDR3 here is CASSLGQGRGDEQYF. The CDR3 DNA reads as TGTGCCAGCAGCTTAGGGCAGGGGCGAGGAGACGAGCAGTACTTC. This chain links TRBV7-2 with TRBJ2-7, with TRBD1 as a possible D gene (6 bases). Germline CDR1 is SGHTA and CDR2 is FQGNSA. Between the trimmed V and J ends, which lost 1 base and 5 bases, there was a span of 15 bases. The CDR3 loop spans 15 amino acids.

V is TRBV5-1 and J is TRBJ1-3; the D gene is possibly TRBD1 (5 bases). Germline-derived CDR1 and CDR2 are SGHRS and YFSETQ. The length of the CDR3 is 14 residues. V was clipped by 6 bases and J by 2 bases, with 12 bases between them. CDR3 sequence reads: CASKTGGTGNTIYF. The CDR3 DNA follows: TGCGCCAGCAAGACTGGGGGGACTGGAAACACCATATATTTT.

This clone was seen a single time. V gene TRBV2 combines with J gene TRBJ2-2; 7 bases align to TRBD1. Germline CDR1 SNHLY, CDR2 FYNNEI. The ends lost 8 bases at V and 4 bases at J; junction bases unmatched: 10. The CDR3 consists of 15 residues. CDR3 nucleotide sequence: TGTGCCAGCTACAAGGGGGCCGGCGGCACCGGGGAGCTGTTTTTT. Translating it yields CASYKGAGGTGELFF. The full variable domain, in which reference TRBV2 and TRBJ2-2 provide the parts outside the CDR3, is EPEVTQTPSHQVTQMGQEVILRCVPISNHLYFYWYRQILGQKVEFLVSFYNNEISEKSEIFDDQFSVERPDGSNFTLKIRSTKLEDSAMYFCASYKGAGGTGELFFGEGSRLTVL.

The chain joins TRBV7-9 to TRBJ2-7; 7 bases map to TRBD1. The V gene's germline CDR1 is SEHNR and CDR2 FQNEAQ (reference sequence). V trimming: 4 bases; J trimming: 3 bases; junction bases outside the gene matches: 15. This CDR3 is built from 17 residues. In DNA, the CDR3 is TGTGCCAGCAGCTCCCAGATCGACAGGGTCGTTCTCTACGAGCAGTACTTC. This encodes CASSSQIDRVVLYEQYF.

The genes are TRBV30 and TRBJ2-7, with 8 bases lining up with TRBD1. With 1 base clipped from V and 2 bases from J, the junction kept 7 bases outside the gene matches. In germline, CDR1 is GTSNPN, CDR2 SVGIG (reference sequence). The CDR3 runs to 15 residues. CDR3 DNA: TGTGCCTGGAGTGCGGGACAGGTATACACCTACGAGCAGTACTTC. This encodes CAWSAGQVYTYEQYF.

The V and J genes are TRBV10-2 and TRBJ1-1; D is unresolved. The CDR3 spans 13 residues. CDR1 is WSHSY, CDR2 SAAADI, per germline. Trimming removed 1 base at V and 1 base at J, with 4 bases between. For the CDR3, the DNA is TGCGCCAGCAGTGAGTGGAGGAACACTGAAGCTTTCTTT. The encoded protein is CASSEWRNTEAFF.

The CDR3, as DNA: TGTGCCAGCAGCCCAAAGAAAGGGGGTAGCACAGATACGCAGTATTTT. Translation: CASSPKKGGSTDTQYF. This rearrangement joins TRBV5-4 to TRBJ2-3; D might be TRBD1 (6 bases). The CDR3 consists of 16 residues. Trimming left V 4 bases short and J 0 bases short, with 15 bases between. Germline V gene data show CDR1 as SGHNT and CDR2 as YYREEE (reference sequence).

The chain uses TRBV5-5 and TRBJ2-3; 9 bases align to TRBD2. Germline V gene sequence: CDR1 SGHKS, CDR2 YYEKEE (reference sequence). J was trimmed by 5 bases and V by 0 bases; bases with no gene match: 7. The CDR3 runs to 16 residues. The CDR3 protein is CASSLAVAGALDTQYF. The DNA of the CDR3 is TGTGCCAGCAGCTTGGCAGTAGCGGGAGCCTTAGATACGCAGTATTTT.

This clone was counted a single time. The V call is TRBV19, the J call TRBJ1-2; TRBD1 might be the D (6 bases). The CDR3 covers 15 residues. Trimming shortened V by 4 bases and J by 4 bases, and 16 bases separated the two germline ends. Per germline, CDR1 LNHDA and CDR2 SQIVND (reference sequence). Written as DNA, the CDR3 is TGTGCCAGTAGTAGAACAGGGTTGTTGAGCTATGGCTACACCTTC. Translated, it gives CASSRTGLLSYGYTF.

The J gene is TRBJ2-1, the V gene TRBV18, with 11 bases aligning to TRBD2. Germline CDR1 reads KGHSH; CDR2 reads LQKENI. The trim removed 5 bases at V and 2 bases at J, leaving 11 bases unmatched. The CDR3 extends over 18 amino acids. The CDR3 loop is CASSTIVPGLAAYNEQFF. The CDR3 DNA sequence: TGTGCCAGCTCAACGATCGTCCCGGGACTAGCGGCCTACAATGAGCAGTTCTTC.

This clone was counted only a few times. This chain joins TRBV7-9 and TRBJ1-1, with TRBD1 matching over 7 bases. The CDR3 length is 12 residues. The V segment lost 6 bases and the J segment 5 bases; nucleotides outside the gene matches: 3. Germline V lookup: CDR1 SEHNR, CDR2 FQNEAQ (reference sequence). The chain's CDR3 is CASSRDSTEAFF. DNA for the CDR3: TGTGCCAGCAGTCGGGACAGTACTGAAGCTTTCTTT.

DNA for the CDR3: TGTGCCTGGAGTGTACAGGGTACTGGAAAACTGTTTTTT. This translates into CAWSVQGTGKLFF. The genes are TRBV30 and TRBJ1-4; a possible D gene is TRBD1 (6 bases). Deletions cut 0 bases from V and 10 bases from J, with 12 bases between. The CDR3 is 13 residues long. CDR1 is GTSNPN and CDR2 is SVGIG in the germline V gene (reference sequence).

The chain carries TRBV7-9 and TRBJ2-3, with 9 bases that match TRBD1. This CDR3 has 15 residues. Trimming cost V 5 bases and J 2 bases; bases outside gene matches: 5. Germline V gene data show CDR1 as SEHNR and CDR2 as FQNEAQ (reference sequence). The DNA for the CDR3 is TGTGCCAGCAGCCCGGGACAGGGCCTCACAGATACGCAGTATTTT. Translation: CASSPGQGLTDTQYF.

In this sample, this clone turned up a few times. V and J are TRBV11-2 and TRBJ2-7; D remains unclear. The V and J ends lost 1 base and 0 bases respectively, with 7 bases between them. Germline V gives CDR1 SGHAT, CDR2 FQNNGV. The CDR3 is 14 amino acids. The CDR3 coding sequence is TGTGCCAGCAGCTTAGTGCCCAGCTCCTACGAGCAGTACTTC. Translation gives CASSLVPSSYEQYF.

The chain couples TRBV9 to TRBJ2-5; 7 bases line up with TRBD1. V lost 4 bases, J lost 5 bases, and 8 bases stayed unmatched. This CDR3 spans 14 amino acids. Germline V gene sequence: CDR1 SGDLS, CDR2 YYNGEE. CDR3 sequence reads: CASSTATGVETQYF. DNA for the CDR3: TGTGCCAGCAGCACAGCTACAGGGGTCGAGACCCAGTACTTC.

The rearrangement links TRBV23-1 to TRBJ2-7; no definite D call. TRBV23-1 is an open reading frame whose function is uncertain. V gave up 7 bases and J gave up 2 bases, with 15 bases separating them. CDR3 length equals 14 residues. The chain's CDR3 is CASTPPRRTYEQYF. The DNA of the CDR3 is TGCGCCAGCACCCCACCCCGGAGAACCTACGAGCAGTACTTC.

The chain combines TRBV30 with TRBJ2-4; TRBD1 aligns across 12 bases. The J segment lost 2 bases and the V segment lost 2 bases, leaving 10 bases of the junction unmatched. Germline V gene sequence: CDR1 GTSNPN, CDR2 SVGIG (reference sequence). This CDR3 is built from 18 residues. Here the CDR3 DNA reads TGTGCCTGGAGTTTGTATCGGCGGGACAGGGGGCCCAAAAACATTCAGTACTTC. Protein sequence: CAWSLYRRDRGPKNIQYF.

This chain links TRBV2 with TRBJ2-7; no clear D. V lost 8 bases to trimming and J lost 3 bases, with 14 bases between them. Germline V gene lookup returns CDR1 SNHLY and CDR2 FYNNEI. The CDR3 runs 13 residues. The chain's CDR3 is CASHTRQNYEQYF. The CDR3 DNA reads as TGTGCCAGCCATACCAGGCAGAACTACGAGCAGTACTTC.

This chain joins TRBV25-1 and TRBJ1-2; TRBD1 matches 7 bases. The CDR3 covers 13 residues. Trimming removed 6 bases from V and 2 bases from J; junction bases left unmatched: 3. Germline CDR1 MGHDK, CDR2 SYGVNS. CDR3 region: CASRDRLNYGYTF. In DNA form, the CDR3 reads TGTGCCAGCAGGGACAGGTTAAACTATGGCTACACCTTC.

This CDR3 is CASSGPGTGGMADTQYF. CDR3 DNA sequence: TGTGCCAGCAGTGGCCCCGGGACAGGGGGTATGGCAGATACGCAGTATTTT. This sequence joins TRBV27 and TRBJ2-3; 11 nucleotides match TRBD1. Germline V CDR1 and CDR2: MNHEY, SMNVEV (reference sequence). J gave up 4 bases and V 5 bases, and 11 bases lay outside the gene matches. The CDR3 covers 17 residues.